This TCR beta chain is from a study of cytomegalovirus exposure and HLA in healthy donors. Study conclusions and caveats: In a later analysis, DRB1 alleles had the most associated TCRs; HLA-C alleles the fewest. The majority of CMV-associated TCR beta chains were reported as apparently HLA-restricted in a later analysis.

In its sample, this clone was seen a few times. Its target is unknown. The PCR employed 60 Vbeta primers together with 13 Jbeta primers. Assay: immunoSEQ multiplex PCR; the TCRdb copy retains only in-frame clones and omits some. Of around 88,000 clones listed, 74% were seen once; the top ten hold 1.8%. Germline V gives CDR1 MDHEN, CDR2 SYDVKM. Trimming took 1 base from V and 8 from J, leaving 18 bases between them. This CDR3 comprises 16 residues. The J gene is TRBJ2-1, the V gene TRBV28; D perhaps matches TRBD2 (6 bases). The clonotype comes from a male donor in good health and CMV-seronegative. Material for sequencing was PBMCs. CDR3 DNA: TGTGCCAGCAGTTTATATGGCCCCCGGGGGAACCATGAGCAGTTCTTC. Protein: CASSLYGPRGNHEQFF. The variable domain in full, with the rest retrieved from reference TRBV28 and TRBJ2-1, is DVKVTQSSRYLVKRTGEKVFLECVQDMDHENMFWYRQDPGLGLRLIYFSYDVKMKEKGDIPEGYSVSREKKERFSLILESASTNQTSMYLCASSLYGPRGNHEQFFGPGTRLTVL.